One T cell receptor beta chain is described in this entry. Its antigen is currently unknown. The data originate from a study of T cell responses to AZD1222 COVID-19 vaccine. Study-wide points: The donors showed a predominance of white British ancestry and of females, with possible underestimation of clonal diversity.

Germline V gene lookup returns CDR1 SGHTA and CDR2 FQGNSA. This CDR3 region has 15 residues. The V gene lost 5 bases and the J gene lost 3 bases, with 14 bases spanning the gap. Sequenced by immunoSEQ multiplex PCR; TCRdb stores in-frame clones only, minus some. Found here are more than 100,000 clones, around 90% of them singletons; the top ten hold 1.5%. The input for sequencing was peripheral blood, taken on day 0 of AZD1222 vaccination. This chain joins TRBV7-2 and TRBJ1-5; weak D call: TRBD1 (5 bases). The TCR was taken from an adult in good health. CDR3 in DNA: TGTGCCAGCAGCCCGGGGAGGGGTCTCAATCAGCCCCAGCATTTT. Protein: CASSPGRGLNQPQHF.